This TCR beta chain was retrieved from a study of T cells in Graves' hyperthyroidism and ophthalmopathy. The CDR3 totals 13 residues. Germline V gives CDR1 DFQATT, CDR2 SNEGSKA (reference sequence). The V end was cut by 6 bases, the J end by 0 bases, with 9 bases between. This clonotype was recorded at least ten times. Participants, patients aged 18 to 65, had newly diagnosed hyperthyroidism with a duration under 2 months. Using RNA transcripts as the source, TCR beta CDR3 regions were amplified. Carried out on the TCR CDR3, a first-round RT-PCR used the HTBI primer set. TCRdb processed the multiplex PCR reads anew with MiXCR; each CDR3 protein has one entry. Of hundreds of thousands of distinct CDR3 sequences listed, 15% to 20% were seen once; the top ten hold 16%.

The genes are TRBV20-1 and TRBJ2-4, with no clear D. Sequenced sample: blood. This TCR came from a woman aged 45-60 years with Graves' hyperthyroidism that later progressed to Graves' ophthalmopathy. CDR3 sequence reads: CSARTEAKNIQYF. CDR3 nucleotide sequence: TGCAGTGCCAGGACGGAAGCCAAAAACATTCAGTACTTC.